This T cell receptor beta chain appears in the sequencing data of a study of STAT5B mutations in CD4+ large granular lymphocyte leukemia. Either unselected PBMC or bead-purified CD4+, CD4+CD8+, CD57+ or CD56+ cells were sequenced. Germline-derived CDR1 and CDR2 are GTSNPN and SVGIG (reference sequence). V lost 7 bases and J 3 bases, leaving 18 bases between the germline ends. This CDR3 region has 14 residues. Some clones are missing from TCRdb's copy, which holds only in-frame ones; the method was immunoSEQ multiplex PCR. The table shows around 2,100 clones, with roughly 71% occurring only once. The chain joins TRBV30 to TRBJ1-2; D possibly corresponds to TRBD1 (6 bases). Input material: PBMCs. This clonotype was obtained from a woman between 70 and 85 years old with CD4+ T-cell large granular lymphocyte leukemia. CDR3 residues: CAFTIGQPYYGYTF. The DNA for the CDR3 is TGTGCCTTCACCATAGGACAGCCTTACTATGGCTACACCTTC.